Listed below are T cell receptor beta chains from one sample, sequenced in a study of blood T cell repertoires in COVID-19. Produced via immunoSEQ multiplex PCR; TCRdb's table is partial and in-frame only. The sample has over 45,000 clones; 70% to 85% are singletons. The sequenced sample was peripheral blood. The origin of the receptors is a man aged 65 to 79 with active COVID-19. Both conserved end residues are part of each CDR3. Fields, in order: CDR3 protein, CDR3 DNA, V gene, clone size, CDR3 length, J gene, D gene. The D gene is left open where the match is weak. A row's size may be missing; if present it is once, few, many or a size class.

CDR3 protein: CASSPLRGARGKDTEAFF; CDR3 DNA: TGTGCCAGCAGCCCCCTTCGGGGGGCGAGGGGGAAGGACACTGAAGCTTTCTTT; V gene: TRBV14; clone size: NA; CDR3 length: 18; J gene: TRBJ1-1; D gene: NA
CDR3 protein: CASSLDAGGYEQYF; CDR3 DNA: TGTGCCAGCAGCTTAGACGCAGGGGGCTACGAGCAGTACTTC; V gene: TRBV7-2; clone size: NA; CDR3 length: 14; J gene: TRBJ2-7; D gene: TRBD1
CDR3 protein: CASSQDRTGRADEKLFF; CDR3 DNA: TGCGCCAGCAGCCAAGATAGGACAGGGCGGGCGGATGAAAAACTGTTTTTT; V gene: TRBV4-3; clone size: NA; CDR3 length: 17; J gene: TRBJ1-4; D gene: TRBD1
CDR3 protein: CASSVGQGDEQYF; CDR3 DNA: TGTGCCAGCAGCGTAGGACAGGGGGACGAGCAGTACTTC; V gene: TRBV9; clone size: NA; CDR3 length: 13; J gene: TRBJ2-7; D gene: TRBD1
CDR3 protein: CASTREGNYGYTF; CDR3 DNA: TGTGCCAGCACGAGGGAGGGCAACTATGGCTACACCTTC; V gene: TRBV2; clone size: NA; CDR3 length: 13; J gene: TRBJ1-2; D gene: NA
CDR3 protein: CAIHSGRANEQFF; CDR3 DNA: TGTGCCATCCATAGCGGGAGGGCCAATGAGCAGTTCTTC; V gene: TRBV10-3; clone size: NA; CDR3 length: 13; J gene: TRBJ2-1; D gene: TRBD2
CDR3 protein: CASSLVLGPPGGEQYF; CDR3 DNA: TGTGCCAGCAGCTTAGTACTAGGGCCTCCCGGAGGCGAGCAGTACTTC; V gene: TRBV11-2; clone size: NA; CDR3 length: 16; J gene: TRBJ2-7; D gene: NA
CDR3 protein: CASSVAPGEGNYGYTF; CDR3 DNA: TGTGCCAGCAGCGTAGCTCCGGGGGAGGGTAACTATGGCTACACCTTC; V gene: TRBV9; clone size: many; CDR3 length: 16; J gene: TRBJ1-2; D gene: NA
CDR3 protein: CASSLGLAGMETQYF; CDR3 DNA: TGTGCCAGCAGCCTCGGACTAGCGGGAATGGAGACCCAGTACTTC; V gene: TRBV14; clone size: NA; CDR3 length: 15; J gene: TRBJ2-5; D gene: TRBD2
CDR3 protein: CASSPRGDTGELFF; CDR3 DNA: TGTGCCAGCAGCCCCAGGGGTGACACCGGGGAGCTGTTTTTT; V gene: TRBV7-3; clone size: NA; CDR3 length: 14; J gene: TRBJ2-2; D gene: NA
CDR3 protein: CASSDLGSMNTEAFF; CDR3 DNA: TGCGCCAGCAGTGATCTGGGCAGCATGAACACTGAAGCTTTCTTT; V gene: TRBV10-2; clone size: NA; CDR3 length: 15; J gene: TRBJ1-1; D gene: NA
CDR3 protein: CSVGGTSGYEQYF; CDR3 DNA: TGCAGCGTGGGCGGGACTAGCGGCTACGAGCAGTACTTC; V gene: TRBV29-1; clone size: NA; CDR3 length: 13; J gene: TRBJ2-7; D gene: TRBD2
CDR3 protein: CASSQSGGYGYTF; CDR3 DNA: TGTGCCAGCAGTCAGTCAGGGGGCTATGGCTACACCTTC; V gene: TRBV28; clone size: NA; CDR3 length: 13; J gene: TRBJ1-2; D gene: TRBD1
CDR3 protein: CASSGWDRGVARVLKTQYF; CDR3 DNA: TGTGCCAGCAGCGGCTGGGACAGGGGGGTAGCGAGGGTTTTGAAGACCCAGTACTTC; V gene: TRBV11-2; clone size: NA; CDR3 length: 19; J gene: TRBJ2-5; D gene: TRBD1
CDR3 protein: CSVGAGERTEAFF; CDR3 DNA: TGCAGCGTTGGGGCAGGGGAGCGGACTGAAGCTTTCTTT; V gene: TRBV29-1; clone size: NA; CDR3 length: 13; J gene: TRBJ1-1; D gene: NA
CDR3 protein: CATGQTGGSTGELFF; CDR3 DNA: TGTGCCACCGGACAGACAGGGGGTAGCACCGGGGAGCTGTTTTTT; V gene: TRBV21-1; clone size: NA; CDR3 length: 15; J gene: TRBJ2-2; D gene: NA
CDR3 protein: CASSLIPGFQETQYF; CDR3 DNA: TGTGCCAGCAGCTTAATACCGGGATTCCAAGAGACCCAGTACTTC; V gene: TRBV7-3; clone size: NA; CDR3 length: 15; J gene: TRBJ2-5; D gene: NA
CDR3 protein: CATSDRTSLIETQYF; CDR3 DNA: TGTGCCACCAGTGATAGGACTTCTCTTATTGAGACCCAGTACTTC; V gene: TRBV24-1; clone size: NA; CDR3 length: 15; J gene: TRBJ2-5; D gene: NA
CDR3 protein: CASRRGTGATYEQYF; CDR3 DNA: TGTGCCAGCCGTCGGGGGACAGGTGCGACCTACGAGCAGTACTTC; V gene: TRBV28; clone size: NA; CDR3 length: 15; J gene: TRBJ2-7; D gene: TRBD1
CDR3 protein: CASSLARDRRGETQYF; CDR3 DNA: TGCGCCAGCAGCTTGGCACGGGACCGCCGGGGGGAGACCCAGTACTTC; V gene: TRBV5-1; clone size: NA; CDR3 length: 16; J gene: TRBJ2-5; D gene: NA
CDR3 protein: CASSQINSGTSTDTQYF; CDR3 DNA: TGTGCCAGCAGCCAGATCAATAGCGGGACCAGCACAGATACGCAGTATTTT; V gene: TRBV7-6; clone size: NA; CDR3 length: 17; J gene: TRBJ2-3; D gene: TRBD2
CDR3 protein: CASSLVGGGNQETQYF; CDR3 DNA: TGCGCCAGCAGCTTGGTAGGCGGGGGGAATCAAGAGACCCAGTACTTC; V gene: TRBV5-1; clone size: NA; CDR3 length: 16; J gene: TRBJ2-5; D gene: TRBD2
CDR3 protein: CASSYTFGGEQYF; CDR3 DNA: TGTGCCAGCAGTTACACCTTCGGGGGGGAGCAGTACTTC; V gene: TRBV6-2/TRBV6-3; clone size: NA; CDR3 length: 13; J gene: TRBJ2-7; D gene: TRBD2
CDR3 protein: CASGLVQGWTGELFF; CDR3 DNA: TGTGCTAGTGGTTTGGTACAGGGTTGGACCGGGGAGCTGTTTTTT; V gene: TRBV12-5; clone size: NA; CDR3 length: 15; J gene: TRBJ2-2; D gene: NA